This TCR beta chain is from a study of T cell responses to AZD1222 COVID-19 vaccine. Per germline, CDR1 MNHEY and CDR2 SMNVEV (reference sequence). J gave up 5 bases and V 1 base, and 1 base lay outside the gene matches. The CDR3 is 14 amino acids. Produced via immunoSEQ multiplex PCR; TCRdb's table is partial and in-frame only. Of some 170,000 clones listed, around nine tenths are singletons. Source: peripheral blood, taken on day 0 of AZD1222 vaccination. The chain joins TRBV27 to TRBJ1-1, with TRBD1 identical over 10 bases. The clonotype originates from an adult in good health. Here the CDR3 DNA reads TGTGCCAGCAGTTTATGGGACAGGGGAACTGAAGCTTTCTTT. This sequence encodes CASSLWDRGTEAFF.